This TCR beta chain was observed in a study of regulatory T cells in long-lasting Graves disease. In the case of this clonotype: A read error is possible here, since a much larger clone lies one base away.

Construction of the TCR beta libraries employed iRepertoire HTBI primers in conjunction with Arm-PCR of CDR3 regions. In TCRdb, the multiplex PCR reads were re-called with MiXCR into one record per CDR3 protein. The sample consists of about 420,000 distinct CDR3 sequences, about a quarter of them appearing once. Sample time point: persistent/refractory GD, antithyroid drugs over 5 years with positive TRAb. PBMC-extracted RNA yielded the TCR library. This receptor was obtained from a female donor with Graves disease. The sample in question was peripheral blood mononuclear cells (PBMCs), obtained when the disease was refractory, from a patient treated with antithyroid drugs.

The DNA of the CDR3 is TGTGCCAGCAGTTTCAGGGACAGCCACGCCTTC. Translating gives CASSFRDSHAF. The chain recombines TRBV28 with TRBJ1-2, with 7 bases matching TRBD1. Looked up from germline, CDR1 is MDHEN and CDR2 is SYDVKM. The CDR3 totals 11 residues.